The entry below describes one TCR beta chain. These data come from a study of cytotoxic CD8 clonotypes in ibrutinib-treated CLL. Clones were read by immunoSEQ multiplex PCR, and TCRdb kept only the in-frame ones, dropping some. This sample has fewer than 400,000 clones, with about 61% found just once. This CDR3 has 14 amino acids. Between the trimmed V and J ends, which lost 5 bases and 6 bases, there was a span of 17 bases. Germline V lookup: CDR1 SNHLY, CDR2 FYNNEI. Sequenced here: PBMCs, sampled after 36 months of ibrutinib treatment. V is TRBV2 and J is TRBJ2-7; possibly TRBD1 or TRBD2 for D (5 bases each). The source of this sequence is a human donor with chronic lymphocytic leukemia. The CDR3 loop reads CASSTGTLGVEQYF. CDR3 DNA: TGTGCCAGCAGTACGGGGACCCTAGGGGTCGAGCAGTACTTC.